Each of the 11 T cell receptor beta chains below was sequenced from the same sample in a study of blood T cell repertoires in COVID-19. Assay: immunoSEQ multiplex PCR; the TCRdb copy retains only in-frame clones and omits some. The sample has 200,000 to 250,000 clones; about four fifths are singletons. Input material: PBMCs or T cells enriched from blood (not recorded which). The receptors here all came from a man aged 60 to 69 who had recovered from COVID-19.

V and J are TRBV6-5 and TRBJ2-1; 7 bases align to TRBD1. Germline lookup yields CDR1 MNHEY and CDR2 SVGAGI. V gave up 2 bases and J gave up 5 bases; unmatched junction bases: 6. CDR3 length: 15 residues. The chain's CDR3 is CASSYVAGGNNEQFF. The CDR3 DNA reads TGTGCCAGCAGTTACGTGGCAGGGGGTAACAATGAGCAGTTCTTC.

This rearrangement joins TRBV5-5 to TRBJ2-7, with TRBD1 identical over 11 bases. V trimming: 4 bases; J trimming: 5 bases; junction bases outside the gene matches: 8. This CDR3 region has 15 residues. CDR1 and CDR2 (germline): SGHKS, YYEKEE (reference sequence). The CDR3 protein is CASSTPGQGGDEQYF. The DNA for the CDR3 is TGTGCCAGCAGCACCCCGGGACAGGGGGGGGACGAGCAGTACTTC.

Comments on this clone: One end of the junction fails to match germline, which may point to a read error. The chain carries TRBV7-7 and TRBJ1-1; 7 bases are a match to TRBD1. CDR1 is SSHAT, CDR2 FNYEAQ, per germline (reference sequence). The CDR3 extends over 15 amino acids. The CDR3 sequence is CASSSRQGANAEAFF. CDR3 bases: TGTGCTAGCAGCTCCCGACAGGGTGCGAACGCTGAAGCTTTCTTT.

The V and J genes are TRBV6-5 and TRBJ1-2; D is possibly TRBD1 (6 bases). CDR3 length: 15 amino acids. CDR1 is MNHEY, CDR2 SVGAGI, per germline. The germline V and J ends were trimmed by 2 bases and 5 bases, with 15 bases remaining between them. CDR3 in amino acids: CASSYEGSGDYGYTF. The CDR3 nucleotides read TGTGCCAGCAGTTACGAAGGCTCAGGGGATTATGGCTACACCTTC.

The chain links TRBV11-3 to TRBJ2-7; 11 bases map to TRBD2. The CDR3 consists of 15 residues. Germline CDR1 is SGHNT and CDR2 is YENEEA. J gave up 8 bases and V 0 bases, and 6 bases lay outside the gene matches. Here the CDR3 DNA reads TGTGCCAGCAGCTTAGAAATACTAGCGGGGGAAAAGCAGTACTTC. Encoded protein: CASSLEILAGEKQYF.

The chain links TRBV7-3 to TRBJ2-7; D ambiguous. This CDR3 region has 14 residues. Germline V lookup: CDR1 SGHTA, CDR2 FQGTGA. Trimming cost V 3 bases and J 0 bases, with 9 bases left between them. The CDR3 spells CASSLFASSYEQYF. For the CDR3, the DNA is TGTGCCAGCAGCTTGTTCGCGAGCTCCTACGAGCAGTACTTC. Using reference TRBV7-3 and TRBJ2-7 for the parts outside the CDR3, the full variable domain is GAGVSQTPSNKVTEKGKYVELRCDPISGHTALYWYRQSLGQGPEFLIYFQGTGAADDSGLPNDRFFAVRPEGSVSTLKIQRTERGDSAVYLCASSLFASSYEQYFGPGTRLTVT.

This rearrangement joins TRBV7-2 to TRBJ1-3; 7 nucleotides line up with TRBD1. CDR1 and CDR2 (germline): SGHTA, FQGNSA. The CDR3 contains 16 residues. V lost 0 bases and J lost 0; bases outside the gene matches: 2. CDR3 coding DNA: TGTGCCAGCAGCTTAGCAGGGGGCAGCTCTGGAAACACCATATATTTT. Its protein product is CASSLAGGSSGNTIYF.

This chain connects TRBV24-1 to TRBJ2-2, with 9 nucleotides matching TRBD1. The CDR3 loop spans 14 amino acids. V lost 8 bases to trimming and J lost 1 base; unmatched junction nucleotides: 1. The germline V gene has CDR1 KGHDR and CDR2 SFDVKD. The CDR3 DNA reads as TGTGCCACCAAGGGACAGGGGAACACCGGGGAGCTGTTTTTT. Translated: CATKGQGNTGELFF.

The rearrangement uses TRBV2 and TRBJ1-2, with 9 bases matching TRBD1. Per germline, CDR1 SNHLY and CDR2 FYNNEI. Unmatched junction bases numbered 4, after V lost 8 bases and J lost 3 bases. This CDR3 region has 13 residues. CDR3 bases: TGTGCCAGCCAGGGGACAGGGCACTATGGCTACACCTTC. It is translated as CASQGTGHYGYTF.

Note on this clone: Relative to the germline gene, one junction end is altered; a read error may explain this. The chain carries TRBV6-2 or TRBV6-3 and TRBJ2-4, with TRBD1 matching 7 bases. The CDR3 extends over 14 amino acids. The V gene's germline CDR1 is MNHEY and CDR2 SVGEGT. This CDR3 reads CASSGDSAKNIRYF. CDR3 nucleotides: TGTGCCAGCAGTGGGGACAGTGCCAAAAACATTCGGTACTTC.

This clone was seen just once. V gene TRBV5-6 combines with J gene TRBJ2-6; weak D call: TRBD1 (6 bases). This CDR3 has 19 residues. Germline V gene data show CDR1 as SGHDT and CDR2 as YYEEEE. The V end lost 4 bases, the J end lost 0 bases, and 20 bases lay between the germline ends. The CDR3 protein is CASSPLAAGATSGANVLTF. The CDR3 region has the DNA TGTGCCAGCAGCCCCCTGGCGGCAGGGGCTACCTCTGGGGCCAACGTCCTGACTTTC.